Below, 3 T cell receptor beta chains from the same sample are listed, as sequenced in a study of response to subunit inactivated influenza vaccine. MiXCR, run by TCRdb on the RT-PCR reads, gives a single entry per CDR3 protein. The sample includes a few hundred thousand distinct CDR3 sequences, 21% of them seen just once. The sample consisted of PBMCs from blood, taken approximately 20 months after vaccination. Every receptor here comes from a man between 45 and 75 years old who received an inactivated influenza vaccine.

The chain employs TRBV25-1 and TRBJ1-1, with 8 bases that match TRBD1. J was trimmed by 5 bases and V by 5 bases; bases with no gene match: 7. From germline, CDR1 is MGHDK and CDR2 SYGVNS. The CDR3 is 14 amino acids. The CDR3 loop reads CASSQQGVVTEAFF. The CDR3 region has the DNA TGTGCCAGCAGTCAACAGGGGGTGGTTACTGAAGCTTTCTTT.

This clonotype came up a few times. The chain combines TRBV15 with TRBJ1-1; TRBD1 might be the D (5 bases). Germline loops: CDR1 LNHNV, CDR2 YYDKDF (reference sequence). The CDR3 totals 13 residues. The V and J ends lost 4 bases and 5 bases respectively, with 11 bases between them. CDR3 sequence (DNA): TGTGCCACCAGCACATTCTCAGGGACTGAAGCTTTCTTT. Translated: CATSTFSGTEAFF.

The chain uses TRBV20-1 and TRBJ2-1, with 8 bases identical to TRBD2. Germline CDR1 DFQATT, CDR2 SNEGSKA (reference sequence). This CDR3 is 15 amino acids long. Unmatched junction bases numbered 14, after V lost 6 bases and J lost 7 bases. The chain's CDR3 is CSAHRAGTSWNEQFF. CDR3 in DNA: TGCAGTGCCCACCGCGCTGGGACTAGTTGGAATGAGCAGTTCTTC.